This TCR beta chain comes out of a study of OX40 agonist ivuxolimab in advanced cancers. General study points: The work left the antigen specificity of expanded peripheral T cells undetermined.

Comment on this clone: Its specificity is unknown.

Patients with autoimmune history or systemic immunosuppression were excluded. The assay was immunoSEQ multiplex PCR, and TCRdb's table has in-frame clones only and misses some. In the table there are about 51,000 clones, roughly 80% of which are singletons. CDR1 SGHTA and CDR2 FQGTGA come from the germline V gene. The V gene lost 1 base and the J gene lost 4 bases, with 10 bases spanning the gap. The CDR3 spans 14 residues. This rearrangement joins TRBV7-3 to TRBJ2-5; TRBD2 might be the D (5 bases). Source: CD4+ or CD8+ T cells sorted from blood, taken in a trial of the OX40 agonist ivuxolimab. This sequence was found in an adult with an advanced solid tumor such as melanoma, head and neck, liver or kidney cancer. The CDR3 region has the DNA TGTGCCAGCAGCTTAAGAGGGTTGAGAGAGACCCAGTACTTC. It encodes CASSLRGLRETQYF.